This TCR beta chain was obtained from a study of CD8 T cells in ankylosing spondylitis. The length of the CDR3 is 15 residues. CDR1 is SGHVS, CDR2 FQNEAQ, per germline. V was cut by 4 bases and J by 3 bases, with 13 bases left in between. MiXCR, applied by TCRdb to the 5' RACE reads, yields one record per CDR3 protein. The sample shows hundreds of thousands of distinct CDR3 sequences, roughly a quarter of them seen only once. General observations from the study: There was a TCR beta motif, made of several highly homologous variants, that appeared characteristic of ankylosing spondylitis blood. Reportedly, matched ankylosing spondylitis synovial fluid was significantly enriched for disease-linked clones.

As concerns this clonotype: Its specificity is unknown.

The specimen was blood, either unsorted or a sorted T cell fraction (not recorded which). This TCR derives from a male donor with ankylosing spondylitis. The V call is TRBV7-8, the J call TRBJ1-5; weak D call: TRBD1 (6 bases). The CDR3 region is CASSSPGQLNQPQHF. CDR3 nucleotide sequence: TGTGCCAGCAGCTCCCCGGGACAACTCAATCAGCCCCAGCATTTT. The whole variable domain, filled in from reference TRBV7-8 and TRBJ1-5, reads GAGVSQSPRYKVAKRGQDVALRCDPISGHVSLFWYQQALGQGPEFLTYFQNEAQLDKSGLPSDRFFAERPEGSVSTLKIQRTQQEDSAVYLCASSSPGQLNQPQHFGDGTRLSIL.